These T cell receptor beta chains were read from a single sample in a study of cytomegalovirus exposure and HLA in healthy donors. The protocol was immunoSEQ multiplex PCR, while the TCRdb copy is restricted to in-frame clones and leaves out a portion. The repertoire holds about 110,000 clones, with approximately 86% as singletons. The material sequenced was PBMCs. These TCRs come from a man in his forties or fifties in good health and CMV-seronegative. Each CDR3 is given with its conserved first and last residue. D genes are given only for firm matches. The size entry is marked missing in some rows and otherwise reads once, few, many or a size class.

>TRBJ1-2|once|TRBD1|TRBV7-8
CASSTRTGTGYTF
TGTGCCAGCAGCACACGGACAGGGACTGGCTACACCTTC
>TRBJ1-6|NA|NA|TRBV15
CATGQGGWNSPLHF
TGTGCCACCGGGCAGGGAGGGTGGAATTCACCCCTCCACTTT
>TRBJ2-7|NA|TRBD1|TRBV5-1
CASSQRIPGQGPSYEQYF
TGCGCCAGCAGCCAACGGATTCCGGGACAGGGCCCCTCCTACGAGCAGTACTTC
>TRBJ1-1|NA|NA|TRBV7-2
CASSFEAGNTEAFF
TGTGCCAGCAGCTTTGAAGCAGGGAACACTGAAGCTTTCTTT
>TRBJ2-3|NA|TRBD2|TRBV6-5
CASSAGEYDTQYF
TGTGCCAGCTCAGCGGGGGAGTATGATACGCAGTATTTT
>TRBJ1-5|NA|NA|TRBV5-8
CASTNNQPQHF
TGTGCCAGCACCAACAATCAGCCCCAGCATTTT
>TRBJ2-7|NA|NA|TRBV14
CASSPGGRTFYF
TGTGCCAGCAGCCCCGGGGGACGGACCTTCTACTTC
>TRBJ2-3|NA|TRBD2|TRBV15
CATSKNFPHLAGASTDTQYF
TGTGCCACCAGCAAGAATTTCCCTCATTTAGCGGGGGCTAGCACAGATACGCAGTATTTT
>TRBJ2-7|NA|TRBD1|TRBV7-9
CASSLFIGDRPTYEQYF
TGTGCCAGCAGCTTATTCATTGGGGACAGACCTACCTACGAGCAGTACTTC
>TRBJ2-2|NA|NA|TRBV7-2
CASSAAVRDGELFF
TGTGCCAGCAGCGCCGCGGTACGAGACGGGGAGCTGTTTTTT
>TRBJ1-1|NA|TRBD1|TRBV12-5
CASARDRDTEAFF
TGTGCTAGTGCTAGGGACAGAGACACTGAAGCTTTCTTT
>TRBJ1-2|NA|NA|TRBV11-2
CAGSLDLGYTF
TGTGCCGGCAGCTTAGATCTGGGCTACACCTTC
>TRBJ1-2|NA|TRBD1|TRBV25-1
CASSEESAGGTYGYTF
TGTGCCAGCAGTGAAGAGTCCGCAGGGGGCACCTATGGCTACACCTTC
>TRBJ1-1|NA|TRBD1|TRBV19
CASSDRARAEAFF
TGTGCCAGTTCCGACAGGGCAAGGGCTGAAGCTTTCTTT
>TRBJ1-2|NA|NA|TRBV5-4
CASSLIRTPPYGYTF
TGTGCCAGCAGCTTGATACGGACACCTCCGTATGGCTACACCTTC
>TRBJ2-3|NA|TRBD2|TRBV5-1
CASSPVAGSDTQYF
TGCGCCAGCAGCCCCGTAGCGGGGTCAGATACGCAGTATTTT
>TRBJ1-5|NA|NA|TRBV7-9
CASSLSEARQPQHF
TGTGCCAGCAGCTTATCGGAGGCGCGTCAGCCCCAGCATTTT
>TRBJ1-1|NA|NA|TRBV28
CASSLARQGSNTEAFF
TGTGCCAGCAGTTTAGCCAGGCAAGGTTCCAACACTGAAGCTTTCTTT
>TRBJ2-5|NA|NA|TRBV5-6
CASSLEGREVVETQYF
TGTGCCAGCAGCTTGGAGGGGCGTGAGGTCGTAGAGACCCAGTACTTC
>TRBJ1-1|NA|NA|TRBV19
CASTWGQNTEAFF
TGTGCCAGTACTTGGGGCCAGAACACTGAAGCTTTCTTT
>TRBJ2-3|NA|NA|TRBV5-1
CASSPAKMAGTDTQYF
TGCGCCAGCAGCCCAGCTAAGATGGCGGGGACAGATACGCAGTATTTT
>TRBJ2-3|NA|NA|TRBV7-8
CASSLAQGDTQYF
TGTGCCAGCAGCTTAGCTCAGGGGGATACGCAGTATTTT
>TRBJ1-1|NA|TRBD1|TRBV5-1
CASSQTGQGNRNTEAFF
TGCGCCAGCAGCCAAACGGGACAGGGCAATCGGAACACTGAAGCTTTCTTT
>TRBJ1-3|NA|TRBD1|TRBV7-9
CASSPGQSSGNTIYF
TGTGCCAGCAGTCCGGGACAGAGCTCTGGAAACACCATATATTTT